The source of this T cell receptor (beta chain) is a study of blood T cells in healthy people across ages. Overall study findings and caveats: The long-lived group displayed more naive CD4+ cells, plus higher diversity, than the aged donors did.

V was pared by 5 bases and J by 7 bases, with 18 bases between. Germline V gene data show CDR1 as DFQATT and CDR2 as SNEGSKA (reference sequence). This CDR3 is 13 amino acids long. Alongside a J-beta primer mix, a sample-barcoded 5' primer served in a second PCR lasting about 6 to 12 cycles. With 12 random nucleotides, a template-switch adaptor tagged each individual cDNA molecule. In TCRdb, the 5' RACE reads were re-called with MiXCR into one record per CDR3 protein. The repertoire includes 1.5 million to 2 million distinct CDR3 sequences, 25% to 30% of them detected once, and 7% to 9% sits in the top ten. A remark on this clonotype: Antigen specificity is unknown. A read error is possible here, since a much larger clone lies one base away.

This chain connects TRBV20-1 to TRBJ2-7; D not certain. Sequencing was done on a sample of blood. This receptor was identified in a woman in her 30s in good health. The CDR3 protein is CSAWGDTELEQYF. CDR3 DNA sequence: TGCAGTGCTTGGGGTGACACAGAGTTGGAGCAGTACTTC.